This T cell receptor beta chain was observed in a study of OX40 agonist ivuxolimab in advanced cancers. Study-wide background: Partial responses were seen in three patients, one with hepatocellular carcinoma and two with cutaneous melanoma.

Clones were read by immunoSEQ multiplex PCR, and TCRdb kept only the in-frame ones, dropping some. The sample has more than 9,000 clones; around 66% are singletons. The germline V gene has CDR1 MNHNY and CDR2 SVGAGI (reference sequence). The V and J ends lost 6 bases and 3 bases, in that order; junction bases with no gene match: 11. The CDR3 is 15 residues long. The receptor comes from an adult with an advanced solid tumor such as melanoma, head and neck, liver or kidney cancer. Sequencing used CD4+ or CD8+ T cells sorted from blood, obtained in a trial of the OX40 agonist ivuxolimab. V usage is TRBV6-6 and J usage is TRBJ2-7; 7 nucleotides match TRBD1. CDR3 protein: CASRVGTGTDYEQYF. The DNA of the CDR3 is TGTGCCAGCAGGGTCGGAACCGGGACAGACTACGAGCAGTACTTC.